Only one count was recorded for the clone carrying this T cell receptor beta chain. What it binds is not known. This sample is part of a study of resident and recirculating memory T cells in vitiligo. Study-level information: Shave-biopsy epidermis from lesional and nonlesional skin was sequenced alongside PBMCs. General study results and limits: TCR sequences were not conserved across biopsy sites or patients.

The method was immunoSEQ multiplex PCR; TCRdb's version includes in-frame clones alone and lacks a portion of them. Among 70,000 to 95,000 clones listed, about 92% were seen once. The germline CDR1 and CDR2 sequences are SGHAT and FQNNGV. The trim removed 6 bases at V and 2 bases at J, leaving 4 bases unmatched. This CDR3 spans 14 amino acids. This clonotype was sampled from a male donor with vitiligo. The V call is TRBV11-2, the J call TRBJ2-1; 7 nucleotides match TRBD2. The specimen was blood. CDR3 DNA sequence: TGTGCCAGCAGAGGGGACTACCCCTACAATGAGCAGTTCTTC. Protein sequence: CASRGDYPYNEQFF.